This record concerns one T cell receptor (beta chain) sequence. Its antigen is as yet unknown. Naive CD8 isolation took CD45RO-negative cells positively selected for CCR7 and excluded terminally differentiated effector memory CD45RA+ cells. The data belong to a study of shared clonotypes between healthy human individuals. Study-wide results and limits: Roughly 5% of naive CD4 clonotypes were common to a handful of donors.

Here immunoSEQ multiplex PCR was the method, and the copy in TCRdb shows in-frame clones only, minus some. The sample consists of fewer than 1 million clones, around 96% of them appearing once. The source material was naive CD8+ T cells sorted from blood. The TCR sequence derives from a man aged 25 to 40 in good health.

CDR3 bases: TGTGCCAGCACCCTAACAGTAGCGGGTGAGCAGTTCTTC. Its protein product is CASTLTVAGEQFF. The chain joins TRBV28 to TRBJ2-1; 7 bases line up with TRBD2. Germline V lookup: CDR1 MDHEN, CDR2 SYDVKM. The CDR3 covers 13 residues. The ends lost 7 bases at V and 9 bases at J; junction bases unmatched: 9.